This T cell receptor (beta chain) stems from a study of T cell responses to AZD1222 COVID-19 vaccine (dated by TCRdb to about 2021). About the investigation overall: TCR sequencing was performed for about 250 trial participants, of whom around 200 were given two doses of AZD1222 and approximately 26 were given two doses of MenACWY control vaccine. Trial participants were enrolled by age into 18-55, 56-69 and 70-plus year subgroups, with 148, 28 and 57 TCR-sequenced participants respectively.

The CDR3 regions of human TCRbeta chains were analyzed by immunosequencing. Per the original workflow: Repertoire TCRs were matched against a reference library of SARS-CoV-2-specific TCRs generated with the MIRA antigen-specificity platform. Breadth meant the fraction of unique TCRs that were SARS-CoV-2-associated, whereas depth meant the fraction of total T cells that were SARS-CoV-2-associated. Each spike-specific TCR was assigned to its reactive spike region and to a CD4 or CD8 class using the MIRA data. Log10-transformed breadth and depth values were compared by one-way ANOVA with Sidak's multiple comparisons tests. TCRdb carries this immuneACCESS record with in-frame sequences only. Its versions omit some clonotypes, under half of them owing to an unresolved V gene in the studies checked, with the rest unexplained. V and J calls and clone size are those listed in that table; D and trimming were worked out from the DNA. The table for this sample lists 160,000 or so clones; about 90% of them were counted only once. The ten largest clones take up less than 1.3% of the sample.

As regards this clone: No antigen is known for it. No much larger clonotype is one base removed from it; base qualities were not supplied.

V and J are truncated by 0 bases and 6 bases respectively, leaving an intervening sequence of 5 bases. The CDR3 covers 12 residues, taking in both the cysteine and the phenylalanine. The only DNA kept is the CDR3, 36 bases in frame from the first base. CDR1 and CDR2 are drawn from the germline V gene: SGHVS, FQNEAQ. Summary of the overall study and its limitations: Conclusions about previously exposed vaccinees are limited, since just six or seven AZD1222 recipients were seropositive for SARS-CoV-2 at baseline. No day 14 peak-response samples were available, so repertoires were characterized only after the peak T cell response. A significant rise in spike-specific TCR breadth and depth was observed after two AZD1222 doses relative to day 0 and relative to MenACWY recipients. The 56-69-year group was small, and its depth increase did not reach significance, likely because of low power. Reportedly, almost half of the unique spike-specific TCRs recognized epitopes lying outside the regions that are mutated in the B.1.351 and B.1.1.7 variants. Participants were mostly white British and included more females than males, and it was suggested by the authors that clonal diversity may have been underestimated. CD4 TCRs associated with the vaccine covered the entire spike protein, and the dominant responses were in regions 160-218 and 743-854.

According to the study, the label for this sample's time point signals: about 28 days (+/-7) after the second vaccine dose. AZD1222 recipients given second doses at about 4 weeks or at about 12 weeks were pooled, since spike-specific TCR depth and breadth were not found to differ between the two schedules. Samples from vaccinated people were obtained from the UK trials COV001 and COV002, which included a single-blind randomized controlled phase 2/3 trial of AZD1222 (ChAdOx1 nCoV-19) in healthy adults. Trial participant PBMC samples were collected at day 0 and day 28 after the second dose for TCRbeta chain sequencing.

Material: peripheral blood, obtained 28 days after the second AZD1222 dose. The sequence is built from TRBV7-8 and TRBJ1-2; no D gene is confidently identified. The receptor's source is an adult who received the AZD1222 COVID-19 vaccine. CDR3 region: CASSLALDGYTF. The DNA sequence follows: TGTGCCAGCAGCTTAGCCCTCGATGGCTACACCTTC.